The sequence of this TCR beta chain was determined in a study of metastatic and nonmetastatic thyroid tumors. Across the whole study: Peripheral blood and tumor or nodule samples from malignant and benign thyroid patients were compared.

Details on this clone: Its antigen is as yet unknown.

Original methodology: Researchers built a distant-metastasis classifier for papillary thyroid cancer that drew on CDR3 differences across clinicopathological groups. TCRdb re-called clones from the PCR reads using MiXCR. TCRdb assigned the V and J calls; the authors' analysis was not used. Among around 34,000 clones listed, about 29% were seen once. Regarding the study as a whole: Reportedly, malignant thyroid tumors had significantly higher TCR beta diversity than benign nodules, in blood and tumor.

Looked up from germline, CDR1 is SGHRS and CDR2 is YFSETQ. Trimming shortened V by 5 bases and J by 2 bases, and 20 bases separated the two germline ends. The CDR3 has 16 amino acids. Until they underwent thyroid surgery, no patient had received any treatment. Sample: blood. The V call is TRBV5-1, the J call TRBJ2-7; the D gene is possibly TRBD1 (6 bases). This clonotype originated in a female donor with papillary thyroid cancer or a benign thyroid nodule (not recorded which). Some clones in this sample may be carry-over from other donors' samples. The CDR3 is CASRSSTGCTPYEQYF. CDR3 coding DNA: TGCGCCAGCAGATCCTCGACAGGTTGCACTCCCTACGAGCAGTACTTC.